A single sample gave rise to the 29 T cell receptor beta chains below, sequenced in a study of Ad26.COV2.S vaccination and SARS-CoV-2 variants. Produced via immunoSEQ multiplex PCR; TCRdb's table is partial and in-frame only. Among 510,000 or so clones listed, roughly 87% were seen once. Treatment: roughly 20 received Ad26.COV2.S at low or high dose, single or two shots; 5 received placebo; per-sample allocation not given. Samples were taken on day 63 after the first vaccine or placebo injection. This specimen consisted of peripheral blood, obtained in a trial of Ad26.COV2.S vaccine versus placebo. The receptors derive from a person between 18 and 59 years old who received the Ad26.COV2.S COVID-19 vaccine or a placebo.

This rearrangement joins TRBV11-2 to TRBJ2-7, with 9 bases aligning to TRBD1. The CDR3 loop spans 15 amino acids. Germline CDR1 reads SGHAT; CDR2 reads FQNNGV. V lost 3 bases and J lost 2; bases outside the gene matches: 5. The DNA for the CDR3 is TGTGCCAGCAGCTTGGGACAGGGCATGCCCTACGAGCAGTACTTC. Amino acids: CASSLGQGMPYEQYF.

This chain uses TRBV20-1 with TRBJ2-7; D not resolved. Germline V lookup: CDR1 DFQATT, CDR2 SNEGSKA (reference sequence). The V gene lost 3 bases and the J gene lost 0 bases, with 9 bases spanning the gap. This CDR3 spans 13 amino acids. Written as DNA, the CDR3 is TGCAGTGCTAGTACAGTGAGCTCCTACGAGCAGTACTTC. As protein: CSASTVSSYEQYF.

The chain carries TRBV7-2 and TRBJ2-5; TRBD2 matches at 9 bases. After removal of 3 bases from V and 1 base from J, the junction contained 9 bases not matched to a gene. CDR1 is SGHTA, CDR2 FQGNSA, per germline. The CDR3 runs to 17 residues. Here the CDR3 reads CASSLGLAGFGQETQYF. The DNA of the CDR3 is TGTGCCAGCAGCTTGGGGCTAGCGGGATTTGGCCAAGAGACCCAGTACTTC.

J is TRBJ2-7 and V is TRBV28; D may be TRBD2 (6 bases). The CDR3 loop spans 14 amino acids. Trimming took 6 bases from V and 6 from J, leaving 18 bases between them. Germline lookup yields CDR1 MDHEN and CDR2 SYDVKM. The CDR3 loop reads CASRHLAGTGEQYF. The CDR3 bases are TGTGCCAGCAGACATCTTGCGGGAACGGGCGAGCAGTACTTC.

The CDR3 coding sequence is TGTGCCAGCAGCCTACGACTGGGGCTCGGGGAGCTGTTTTTT. This gives the protein CASSLRLGLGELFF. The rearrangement links TRBV9 to TRBJ2-2, with a possible D match to TRBD1 (5 bases). The germline CDR1 and CDR2 sequences are SGDLS and YYNGEE. Trimming took off 4 bases at V and 7 bases at J, with 14 bases between the two ends. This CDR3 contains 14 residues.

The chain has TRBV11-3 and TRBJ2-1, with D unclear. V was cut by 0 bases and J by 7 bases, with 13 bases left in between. CDR3 size: 15 residues. Germline V CDR1 and CDR2: SGHNT, YENEEA. The CDR3, as DNA: TGTGCCAGCAGCTTAGATGGCAGGACCCGAAATGAGCAGTTCTTC. It codes for CASSLDGRTRNEQFF.

The chain joins TRBV4-2 to TRBJ2-1; 7 positions agree with TRBD2. V was clipped by 4 bases and J by 5 bases; unmatched bases: 11. Germline assignment: CDR1 LGHNA and CDR2 YNFKEQ. The CDR3 length is 16 residues. The CDR3 sequence: CASSPTPGLQNNEQFF. In DNA, the CDR3 is TGTGCCAGCAGCCCCACCCCGGGACTACAGAACAATGAGCAGTTCTTC.

The chain joins TRBV30 to TRBJ1-2, with 8 nucleotides matching TRBD1. The CDR3 has 12 amino acids. The V gene end was trimmed by 4 bases and the J gene end by 6 bases; junction bases not matched to a gene: 4. Looked up from germline, CDR1 is GTSNPN and CDR2 is SVGIG (reference sequence). The CDR3 loop reads CAWTGGFDGYTF. The CDR3 DNA reads as TGTGCCTGGACAGGGGGCTTCGATGGCTACACCTTC. The full variable domain, its missing parts supplied by reference TRBV30 and TRBJ1-2, is SQTIHQWPATLVQPVGSPLSLECTVEGTSNPNLYWYRQAAGRGLQLLFYSVGIGQISSEVPQNLSASRPQDRQFILSSKKLLLSDSGFYLCAWTGGFDGYTFGSGTRLTVV.

This clone occurred a few times. This CDR3 is CASTEGQGQDGYTF. CDR3 in DNA: TGTGCCAGCACCGAAGGACAGGGCCAGGATGGCTACACCTTC. The rearrangement uses TRBV6-5 and TRBJ1-2; TRBD1 matches 8 bases. The J segment lost 6 bases and the V segment lost 7 bases, leaving 10 bases of the junction unmatched. CDR3 length: 14 residues. Germline V gene lookup returns CDR1 MNHEY and CDR2 SVGAGI.

The table lists this clone with a few counts. This chain links TRBV19 with TRBJ1-4, with 7 bases lining up with TRBD1. This CDR3 region has 15 residues. Germline values: CDR1 LNHDA, CDR2 SQIVND (reference sequence). The V gene end was trimmed by 7 bases and the J gene end by 3 bases; junction bases not matched to a gene: 8. The CDR3 sequence: CASTPGGMANEKLFF. The CDR3, as DNA: TGTGCCAGTACCCCAGGGGGTATGGCTAATGAAAAACTGTTTTTT. Full variable domain (remainder filled in from reference TRBV19 and TRBJ1-4): DGGITQSPKYLFRKEGQNVTLSCEQNLNHDAMYWYRQDPGQGLRLIYYSQIVNDFQKGDIAEGYSVSREKKESFPLTVTSAQKNPTAFYLCASTPGGMANEKLFFGSGTQLSVL.

The chain uses TRBV10-1 and TRBJ1-2, with TRBD1 matching 7 bases. The V segment lost 11 bases and the J segment 4 bases; nucleotides outside the gene matches: 16. Germline CDR1 and CDR2: WNHNN and SYGVQD (reference sequence). This CDR3 region has 15 residues. CDR3 sequence (DNA): TGCGCCGGAAGGACAGGAAAGAAACCCCTCTATGGCTACACCTTC. Translated, it gives CAGRTGKKPLYGYTF.

V usage is TRBV9 and J usage is TRBJ1-4; D gene unclear. Germline V gene lookup returns CDR1 SGDLS and CDR2 YYNGEE. CDR3 length: 15 residues. Trimming shortened V by 0 bases and J by 3 bases, and 9 bases separated the two germline ends. The CDR3 coding sequence is TGTGCCAGCAGCGTAGGGCGGCAGTCTAATGAAAAACTGTTTTTT. Its translation is CASSVGRQSNEKLFF.

This chain connects TRBV19 to TRBJ2-1; 10 nucleotides align to TRBD2. With V trimmed by 7 bases and J by 3 bases, 3 bases remained unmatched. This CDR3 is built from 14 residues. Germline-derived CDR1 and CDR2 are LNHDA and SQIVND (reference sequence). CDR3 coding DNA: TGTGCCAGTACCGCTAGCGGGGGCTACAATGAGCAGTTCTTC. Protein: CASTASGGYNEQFF. The full variable domain, completed using reference TRBV19 and TRBJ2-1, is DGGITQSPKYLFRKEGQNVTLSCEQNLNHDAMYWYRQDPGQGLRLIYYSQIVNDFQKGDIAEGYSVSREKKESFPLTVTSAQKNPTAFYLCASTASGGYNEQFFGPGTRLTVL.

This clone occurred a few times. The chain carries TRBV6-2 or TRBV6-3 and TRBJ2-7; 12 bases are shared with TRBD2. This CDR3 region has 18 residues. Germline loops: CDR1 MNHEY, CDR2 SVGEGT. Unmatched junction bases numbered 9, after V lost 0 bases and J lost 3 bases. The chain's CDR3 is CASSYSTSGSRRGYEQYF. The CDR3 nucleotides read TGTGCCAGCAGTTACTCGACTAGCGGGAGTAGGAGAGGCTACGAGCAGTACTTC.

This chain links TRBV10-2 with TRBJ2-7; D uncertain. The V gene lost 4 bases and the J gene lost 2 bases, with 3 bases spanning the gap. Looked up from germline, CDR1 is WSHSY and CDR2 is SAAADI. There are 11 residues in the CDR3. Here the CDR3 reads CASSGTYEQYF. The CDR3 DNA follows: TGCGCCAGCAGTGGGACCTACGAGCAGTACTTC.

The gene calls are TRBV28 and TRBJ1-2; D is uncertain. This CDR3 region has 15 residues. Germline CDR1 is MDHEN and CDR2 is SYDVKM. V lost 5 bases, J lost 8 bases, and 21 bases lay in between. The CDR3 sequence is CASSPNSGPYGGYTF. CDR3 in DNA: TGTGCCAGCAGTCCCAACTCCGGGCCATATGGCGGCTACACCTTC.

About this clone: Germline is not matched at one junction end, which may reflect a read error. This chain links TRBV7-7 with TRBJ2-5; 7 bases match TRBD1. Germline values: CDR1 SSHAT, CDR2 FNYEAQ (reference sequence). The CDR3 has 15 residues. CDR3 nucleotide sequence: TGTGCTAGCAGCTTACAGGGGCCCGGCCAAGAGACCCAGTACTTC. Translation: CASSLQGPGQETQYF.

The V call is TRBV30, the J call TRBJ1-3, with unresolved D. CDR3 length: 13 amino acids. Deletions cut 8 bases from V and 0 bases from J, with 11 bases between. Germline V gene data show CDR1 as GTSNPN and CDR2 as SVGIG (reference sequence). CDR3: CARAVSSGNTIYF. CDR3 DNA: TGTGCCAGAGCAGTCTCCTCTGGAAACACCATATATTTT.

The chain uses TRBV6-1 and TRBJ2-1, with 15 bases matching TRBD2. V lost 0 bases to trimming and J lost 4 bases; unmatched junction nucleotides: 10. Germline assignment: CDR1 MNHNS and CDR2 SASEGT. The CDR3 runs to 20 residues. The CDR3 here is CASSEAAGTSGRSWYNEQFF. The DNA for the CDR3 is TGTGCCAGCAGTGAAGCGGCTGGGACTAGCGGGAGGTCTTGGTACAATGAGCAGTTCTTC.

This clone has only a few counts. The rearrangement joins TRBV19 to TRBJ1-4, with D perhaps TRBD1 (5 bases). Germline-derived CDR1 and CDR2 are LNHDA and SQIVND (reference sequence). With 4 bases removed from V and 6 bases from J, the gap between germline ends came to 15 bases. This CDR3 is built from 15 residues. The CDR3 region has the DNA TGTGCCAGTAGTACCCAGGGAAAGGTACATGAAAAACTGTTTTTT. As protein: CASSTQGKVHEKLFF.

The chain combines TRBV2 with TRBJ2-5; D is perhaps TRBD2 (5 bases). V was clipped by 6 bases and J by 5 bases, with 16 bases between them. This CDR3 has 14 amino acids. The germline V gene encodes CDR1 SNHLY and CDR2 FYNNEI. The DNA of the CDR3 is TGTGCCAGCAGGGAGAGGCCTCGGGGTGAGACCCAGTACTTC. Amino acid sequence: CASRERPRGETQYF. Full variable domain (remainder filled in from reference TRBV2 and TRBJ2-5): EPEVTQTPSHQVTQMGQEVILRCVPISNHLYFYWYRQILGQKVEFLVSFYNNEISEKSEIFDDQFSVERPDGSNFTLKIRSTKLEDSAMYFCASRERPRGETQYFGPGTRLLVL.

V is TRBV7-8 and J is TRBJ2-2; 14 nucleotides match TRBD2. Germline-derived CDR1 and CDR2 are SGHVS and FQNEAQ. CDR3 length: 18 amino acids. Germline trimming cut 5 bases from V and 3 bases from J; bases unmatched to any gene: 8. The CDR3 nucleotides read TGTGCCAGCAGCCCCCGGACTAGCGGGAGGATCGACACCGGGGAGCTGTTTTTT. Its protein is CASSPRTSGRIDTGELFF.

The J gene is TRBJ1-2, the V gene TRBV30; 7 nucleotides align to TRBD1. CDR1 is GTSNPN and CDR2 is SVGIG in the germline V gene (reference sequence). The ends lost 4 bases at V and 0 bases at J; junction bases unmatched: 5. The CDR3 length is 14 residues. CDR3: CAWNRDRANYGYTF. For the CDR3, the DNA is TGTGCCTGGAACCGGGACAGAGCTAACTATGGCTACACCTTC.

The CDR3 protein is CASSKSVMGRSNSPLHF. The CDR3, as DNA: TGTGCCAGCAGCAAAAGTGTTATGGGACGGTCTAATTCACCCCTCCACTTT. The J gene is TRBJ1-6, the V gene TRBV21-1. TRBV21-1 is flagged as a pseudogene. This CDR3 contains 17 residues.

The chain is built from TRBV5-1 and TRBJ1-2; a weak D match, TRBD1 (5 bases). The CDR3 covers 15 residues. The germline CDR1 and CDR2 sequences are SGHRS and YFSETQ. Between the trimmed V and J ends, which lost 0 bases and 7 bases, there was a span of 16 bases. The CDR3 spells CASSLDGGSDRGYTF. The CDR3 DNA is TGCGCCAGCAGCTTGGATGGGGGTTCCGACCGTGGCTACACCTTC.

The genes are TRBV29-1 and TRBJ2-5; D may be TRBD2 (5 bases). V gave up 5 bases and J gave up 4 bases, with 14 bases separating them. Germline CDR1 and CDR2: SQVTM and ANQGSEA. The CDR3 extends over 13 amino acids. CDR3 residues: CSVTPSGGETQYF. DNA of the CDR3: TGCAGCGTTACTCCGTCAGGAGGAGAGACCCAGTACTTC.

The chain has TRBV2 and TRBJ2-3; the match to TRBD2 covers 7 bases. The V segment lost 10 bases and the J segment 4 bases; nucleotides outside the gene matches: 11. CDR3 length: 14 residues. Germline V gene data show CDR1 as SNHLY and CDR2 as FYNNEI. The CDR3 nucleotides are TGTGCCAACCTCAGAGGGGCGGGAGCAGATACGCAGTATTTT. Translating it yields CANLRGAGADTQYF.

This rearrangement joins TRBV5-6 to TRBJ2-4, with TRBD1 matching 7 bases. The junction had 4 bases not matched to a gene; V was cut back by 4 bases and J by 6 bases. This CDR3 has 13 amino acids. Germline V gene sequence: CDR1 SGHDT, CDR2 YYEEEE. The CDR3 bases are TGTGCCAGCAGCATCCGGGACAGAAACATTCAGTACTTC. Its translation: CASSIRDRNIQYF.

The chain uses TRBV29-1 and TRBJ2-1, with D perhaps being TRBD1 or TRBD2 (6 bases each). This CDR3 spans 13 amino acids. V dropped 3 bases and J dropped 9 bases, with 15 bases sitting between them. Per the germline V gene, CDR1 is SQVTM and CDR2 is ANQGSEA. The CDR3 protein is CSVERGAPAEQFF. CDR3 nucleotide sequence: TGCAGCGTTGAGAGGGGGGCGCCAGCTGAGCAGTTCTTC.